Sequencing of this T cell receptor (beta chain) was carried out in a study of T cell repertoires in ileal Crohn's disease. The wider study: All patients had surgery for stricturing (61%) or penetrating (around 39%) disease.

Time point indicated: neoterminal ileum biopsy at postoperative endoscopy, about 6 months after surgery. General study points: Endoscopic recurrence occurred in every patient whose clonality exceeded 26.8%. Clonal expansions were more frequent in active smokers than non-smokers at surgery.

Data came from immunoSEQ multiplex PCR; TCRdb stores just in-frame clones and leaves some out. Of 3,000 to 3,500 clones in the sample, 86% are singletons; the top ten hold about 2%. Concerning this clone: What it binds is not known.

This clonotype originated in an adult with Crohn's disease. The sequenced sample was ileal tissue.

The CDR3 spells CASSEWGSGYTF. For the CDR3, the DNA is TGCGCCAGCAGTGAATGGGGGAGTGGCTACACCTTC. This chain connects TRBV10-2 to TRBJ1-2; maybe TRBD1 (5 bases). The CDR3 spans 12 residues. Germline-derived CDR1 and CDR2 are WSHSY and SAAADI. The V end was cut by 3 bases, the J end by 7 bases, with 9 bases between.